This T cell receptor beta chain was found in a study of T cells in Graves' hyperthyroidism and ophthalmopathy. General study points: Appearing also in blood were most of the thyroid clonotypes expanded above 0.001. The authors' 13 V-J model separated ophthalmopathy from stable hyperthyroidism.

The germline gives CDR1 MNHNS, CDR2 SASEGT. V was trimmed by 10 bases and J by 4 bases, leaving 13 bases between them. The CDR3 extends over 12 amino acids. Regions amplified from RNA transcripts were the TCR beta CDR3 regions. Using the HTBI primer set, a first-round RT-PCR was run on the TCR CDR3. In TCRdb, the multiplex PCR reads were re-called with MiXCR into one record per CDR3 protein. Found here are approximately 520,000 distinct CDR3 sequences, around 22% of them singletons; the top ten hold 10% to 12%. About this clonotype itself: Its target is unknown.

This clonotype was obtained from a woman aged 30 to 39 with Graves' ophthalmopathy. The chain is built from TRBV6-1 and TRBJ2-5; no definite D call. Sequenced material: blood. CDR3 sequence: CATRDRRETQYF. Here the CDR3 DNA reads TGTGCCACCAGAGATAGGCGAGAGACCCAGTACTTC.